This T cell receptor (beta chain) was sequenced in a study of OX40 agonist ivuxolimab in advanced cancers. Study details: Patients were given ivuxolimab, an antibody that agonizes OX40 (CD134). Among those treated, three patients had partial responses, one with hepatocellular carcinoma and two with cutaneous melanoma.

Unmatched junction bases numbered 5, after V lost 5 bases and J lost 4 bases. This CDR3 has 15 residues. From germline, CDR1 is MDHEN and CDR2 SYDVKM. The table came from immunoSEQ multiplex PCR; TCRdb's copy has only in-frame clones and leaves some out. Of more than 70,000 clones listed, 85% to 95% are singletons. This clone appeared a single time. The chain couples TRBV28 to TRBJ2-7; 13 bases are shared with TRBD2. The receptor comes from an adult with an advanced solid tumor such as melanoma, head and neck, liver or kidney cancer. The sequenced sample was CD4+ or CD8+ T cells sorted from blood, obtained in a trial of the OX40 agonist ivuxolimab. CDR3 DNA: TGTGCCAGCAGTGTTCGGACTAGCGGGGGATACGAGCAGTACTTC. It specifies CASSVRTSGGYEQYF.